The rows below give T cell receptor beta chains drawn from one sample of a study of blood T cell repertoires in COVID-19. Using immunoSEQ multiplex PCR, the repertoire was profiled, and TCRdb retains in-frame clones only, with some absent. The table shows about 150,000 clones, with 80% to 90% occurring only once. Sequencing used peripheral blood. Receptor source: a woman aged 60-70 years with active COVID-19. CDR3s include the opening cysteine and the closing phenylalanine or tryptophan. D genes are given only for firm matches. The listing skips clone size in some rows; elsewhere it reads once, few, many or a size class.

cdr3_nt	cdr3_aa	j_call	clone_size	v_call	d_call
TGCGCCAGCAGCTTGCTAGGGACTAGCGGGATAAGCACAGATACGCAGTATTTT	CASSLLGTSGISTDTQYF	TRBJ2-3	.	TRBV5-1	TRBD2
TGCGCCAGCAGCCAAGATCTGGGACTAGCGGGGAGGACTAGCACAGATACGCAGTATTTT	CASSQDLGLAGRTSTDTQYF	TRBJ2-3	.	TRBV4-3	TRBD2
TGTGCCAGTAGTACGCGACAGGGCCACGAGCAGTACTTC	CASSTRQGHEQYF	TRBJ2-7	.	TRBV19	TRBD1
TGTGCCAGTAGTACCCCGGGACAGGGGGCGAACAATGAGCAGTTCTTC	CASSTPGQGANNEQFF	TRBJ2-1	.	TRBV19	TRBD1
TGTGCCAGCAGTTACTCTTGGCTAGCGGGAGGCAATGAGCAGTTCTTC	CASSYSWLAGGNEQFF	TRBJ2-1	.	TRBV6-2/TRBV6-3	TRBD2
TGCGCCAGCAGCAACGGCAGGGGGAATTACCATGGCTACACCTTC	CASSNGRGNYHGYTF	TRBJ1-2	few	TRBV5-1	TRBD1
TGTGCAAGTCGTAAAGGACTAGCCTGCGAGCAGTACTTC	CASRKGLACEQYF	TRBJ2-7	.	TRBV12-2	.
TGTGCCAGCAGCTTAGGTTGGGGGGGGCCTTCTTACAATGAGCAGTTCTTC	CASSLGWGGPSYNEQFF	TRBJ2-1	.	TRBV7-2	.
TGTGCCTGGAGTGTACCGAGGTGGGGGGTTGTCACAGATACGCAGTATTTT	CAWSVPRWGVVTDTQYF	TRBJ2-3	.	TRBV30	.
TGTGCCGCCGTTCGGCGGTCCGCAACAGATACGCAGTATTTT	CAAVRRSATDTQYF	TRBJ2-3	few	TRBV13	.
TGTGCCAGCCGGGAAGACCGCTATGGCTACACCTTC	CASREDRYGYTF	TRBJ1-2	.	TRBV28	.
TGTGCCAGCAGCCATGATATAATCGGACTTTGGGGTGACTACGAGCAGTACTTC	CASSHDIIGLWGDYEQYF	TRBJ2-7	.	TRBV3-1/TRBV3-2	.
TGCGCCAGCAGCCAACTCGGGGACACTGAAGCTTTCTTT	CASSQLGDTEAFF	TRBJ1-1	.	TRBV4-3	.
TGTGCCAGTAGTGTCTCGTCTCTGAGCACAGATACGCAGTATTTT	CASSVSSLSTDTQYF	TRBJ2-3	.	TRBV19	.
TGTGCCACAGACGGCAGGGGGAGCGGGAGCGGCAATGAGCAGTTCTTC	CATDGRGSGSGNEQFF	TRBJ2-1	.	TRBV19	.
TGTGCCAGCAGTTCCTCGGTCACTGAAGCTTTCTTT	CASSSSVTEAFF	TRBJ1-1	once	TRBV7-2	.
TGTGCCAGCAGTAAACAGGGTGCCTTCAACACTGAAGCTTTCTTT	CASSKQGAFNTEAFF	TRBJ1-1	.	TRBV27	.
TGTGCCAGCAGCTTAGGGGTGAACACTGAAGCTTTCTTT	CASSLGVNTEAFF	TRBJ1-1	.	TRBV5-8	.
TGTGCCAGCAGCTTGGCAGGCACGGGAGGGACCTACGAGCAGTACTTC	CASSLAGTGGTYEQYF	TRBJ2-7	.	TRBV5-6	TRBD2
TGTGCCACCAGTGAGGCGGGAGGTGGGGATACGCAGTATTTT	CATSEAGGGDTQYF	TRBJ2-3	.	TRBV24-1	TRBD2
TGTGCCAGCAGCCTTAGCGGGGCGAACACCGGGGAGCTGTTTTTT	CASSLSGANTGELFF	TRBJ2-2	.	TRBV7-9	TRBD2
TGCGCCAGCAGTTCTTGCCCGGGACAGGGTAAGGTTCCCTATAATTCACCCCTCCACTTT	CASSSCPGQGKVPYNSPLHF	TRBJ1-6	.	TRBV10-1	TRBD1
TGCGCCAGCAGCCGGACAGGGAACACTGAAGCTTTCTTT	CASSRTGNTEAFF	TRBJ1-1	.	TRBV5-1	TRBD1
TGTGCTAGTGGTTTGGGGGACAGTCTCTATGGCTACACCTTC	CASGLGDSLYGYTF	TRBJ1-2	few	TRBV12-5	TRBD1
TGTGCCAGCAGCGTCCAGGGACAGGCATCCTACAATGAGCAGTTCTTC	CASSVQGQASYNEQFF	TRBJ2-1	.	TRBV9	TRBD1
TGTGCCACCAGTGATTTGCAGGGGTCCTCCTACAATGAGCAGTTCTTC	CATSDLQGSSYNEQFF	TRBJ2-1	.	TRBV24-1	.
TGTGCCAGCAGTTTAAGAGGGACAGGGTCCTACGAGCAGTACTTC	CASSLRGTGSYEQYF	TRBJ2-7	.	TRBV28	TRBD1
TGTGCCAGCAGCCAGGGCGTGGGGGGTCGCCGCTACGAGCAGTACTTC	CASSQGVGGRRYEQYF	TRBJ2-7	.	TRBV3-1/TRBV3-2	.
TGTGCCAGCAGCCCAATGGAGGGAAGCTCCTACAATGAGCAGTTCTTC	CASSPMEGSSYNEQFF	TRBJ2-1	.	TRBV28	.
TGCGCCAGCAGCCAGAGGCCTAACACAGATACGCAGTATTTT	CASSQRPNTDTQYF	TRBJ2-3	.	TRBV4-1	.
TGTGCCAGCAGCGGGAGGCCCCGCGGGCCTTACGAGCAGTACTTC	CASSGRPRGPYEQYF	TRBJ2-7	.	TRBV6-2/TRBV6-3	TRBD2
TGCAGCGTCCGACCGGTAGGGGCCACTGAAGCTTTCTTT	CSVRPVGATEAFF	TRBJ1-1	.	TRBV29-1	.
TGCGCCAGCAGCCAAGACCACCGCTCCGGACTAGCGTCAACCTACGAGCAGTACTTC	CASSQDHRSGLASTYEQYF	TRBJ2-7	.	TRBV4-1	TRBD2
TGTGCCAGCAGTTACCAAGCTGCCTTCTCTGGAAACACCATATATTTT	CASSYQAAFSGNTIYF	TRBJ1-3	.	TRBV6-5	.
TGTGCCAGCAGTTTAGCACAGGGCGAGCAGTACTTC	CASSLAQGEQYF	TRBJ2-7	.	TRBV27	.